The present T cell receptor (beta chain) was sequenced within a study of blood T cell repertoires in COVID-19. The length of the CDR3 is 16 residues. CDR1 MNHEY and CDR2 SVGAGI come from the germline V gene. With 2 bases clipped from V and 3 bases from J, the junction kept 8 bases outside the gene matches. The table came from immunoSEQ multiplex PCR; TCRdb's copy has only in-frame clones and leaves some out. The table has 130,000 to 150,000 clones, about four fifths seen once. The sequence derives from a man in his 70s who had recovered from COVID-19. The chain recombines TRBV6-5 with TRBJ2-7; 9 bases map to TRBD2. The sample taken for sequencing was peripheral blood. The CDR3 sequence: CASSYPTSGPYYEQYF. In DNA, the CDR3 is TGTGCCAGCAGTTACCCAACTAGCGGGCCTTACTACGAGCAGTACTTC.